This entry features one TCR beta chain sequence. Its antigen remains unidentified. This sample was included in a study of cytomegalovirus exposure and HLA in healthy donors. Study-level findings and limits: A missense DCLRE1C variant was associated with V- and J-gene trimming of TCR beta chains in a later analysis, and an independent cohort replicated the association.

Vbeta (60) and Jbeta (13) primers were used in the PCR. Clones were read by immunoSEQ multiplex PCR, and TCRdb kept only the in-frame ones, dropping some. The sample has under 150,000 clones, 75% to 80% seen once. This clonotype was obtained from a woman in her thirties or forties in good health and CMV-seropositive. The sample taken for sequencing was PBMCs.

The CDR3 nucleotides read TGTGCCAGCAGCGTACAGGGGGCCGGGGATGGCTACACCTTC. This sequence encodes CASSVQGAGDGYTF. The chain is built from TRBV7-9 and TRBJ1-2, with 9 bases that match TRBD1. The germline V gene has CDR1 SEHNR and CDR2 FQNEAQ (reference sequence). This CDR3 has 14 amino acids. With 5 bases clipped from V and 6 bases from J, the junction kept 7 bases outside the gene matches.